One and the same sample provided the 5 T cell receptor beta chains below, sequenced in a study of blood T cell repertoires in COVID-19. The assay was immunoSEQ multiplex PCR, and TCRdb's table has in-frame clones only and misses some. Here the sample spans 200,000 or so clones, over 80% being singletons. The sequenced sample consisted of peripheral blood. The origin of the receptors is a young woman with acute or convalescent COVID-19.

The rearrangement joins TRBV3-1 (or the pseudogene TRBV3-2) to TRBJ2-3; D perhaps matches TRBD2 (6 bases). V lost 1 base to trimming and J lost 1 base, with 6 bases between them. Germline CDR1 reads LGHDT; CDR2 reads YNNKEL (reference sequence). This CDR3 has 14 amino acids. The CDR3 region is CASSQAGGTDTQYF. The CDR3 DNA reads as TGTGCCAGCAGCCAAGCGGGGGGCACAGATACGCAGTATTTT.

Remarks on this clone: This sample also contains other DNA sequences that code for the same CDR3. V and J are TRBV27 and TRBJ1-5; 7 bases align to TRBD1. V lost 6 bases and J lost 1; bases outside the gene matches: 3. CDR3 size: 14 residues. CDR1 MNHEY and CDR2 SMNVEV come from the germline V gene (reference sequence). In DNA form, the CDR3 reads TGTGCCAGCAGCTTGGGACAGAGCAATCAGCCCCAGCATTTT. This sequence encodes CASSLGQSNQPQHF.

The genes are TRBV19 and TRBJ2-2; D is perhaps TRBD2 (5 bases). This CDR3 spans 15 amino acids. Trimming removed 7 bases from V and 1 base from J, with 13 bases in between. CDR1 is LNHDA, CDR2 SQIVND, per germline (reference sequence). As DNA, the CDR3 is TGTGCCAGTATCGCGAACGGGATGAACACCGGGGAGCTGTTTTTT. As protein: CASIANGMNTGELFF.

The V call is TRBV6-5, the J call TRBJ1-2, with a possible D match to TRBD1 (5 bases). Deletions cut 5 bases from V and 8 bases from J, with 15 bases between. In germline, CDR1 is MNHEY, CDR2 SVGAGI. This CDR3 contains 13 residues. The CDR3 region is CASSKRTRGGYTF. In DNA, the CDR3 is TGTGCCAGCAGTAAGAGGACAAGAGGAGGCTACACCTTC.

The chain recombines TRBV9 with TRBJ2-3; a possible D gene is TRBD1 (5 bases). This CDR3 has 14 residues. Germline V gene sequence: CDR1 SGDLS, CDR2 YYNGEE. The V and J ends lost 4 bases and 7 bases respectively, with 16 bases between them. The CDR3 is CASSQSKGRNTQYF. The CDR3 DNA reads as TGTGCCAGCAGCCAGAGCAAGGGGCGGAATACGCAGTATTTT.